Each of the 21 T cell receptor beta chains below was sequenced from the same sample in a study of cytomegalovirus exposure and HLA in healthy donors. Produced via immunoSEQ multiplex PCR; TCRdb's table is partial and in-frame only. The sample yields approximately 100,000 clones, 88% seen once. Sequencing was performed on PBMCs. The receptors come from a woman younger than 35 in good health and CMV-seronegative.

The J gene is TRBJ2-3, the V gene TRBV5-1; 8 positions match TRBD1. The CDR3 consists of 16 residues. Germline trimming cut 3 bases from V and 1 base from J; bases unmatched to any gene: 7. Germline V gene lookup returns CDR1 SGHRS and CDR2 YFSETQ. The CDR3 DNA reads as TGCGCCAGCAGCTCCAGGGGGCAGACGCGCACAGATACGCAGTATTTT. Protein sequence: CASSSRGQTRTDTQYF.

The chain recombines TRBV29-1 with TRBJ1-1; D gene unclear. V lost 7 bases and J lost 0, with 12 bases in between. This CDR3 comprises 13 residues. Germline V gene data show CDR1 as SQVTM and CDR2 as ANQGSEA. The CDR3, as DNA: TGCAGCGCCCGGGGTCAGTTGAACACTGAAGCTTTCTTT. Translation gives CSARGQLNTEAFF.

V is TRBV18 and J is TRBJ1-5, with D possibly matching TRBD1 (6 bases). The germline CDR1 and CDR2 sequences are KGHSH and LQKENI. Trimming removed 3 bases from V and 5 bases from J, with 14 bases in between. This CDR3 is built from 15 residues. The CDR3 DNA is TGTGCCAGCTCACCTCGGGGGGCGGGAGATCAGCCCCAGCATTTT. This translates into CASSPRGAGDQPQHF.

This chain connects TRBV29-1 to TRBJ2-1, with D perhaps matching TRBD1 (5 bases). This CDR3 is built from 11 residues. With 8 bases removed from V and 13 bases from J, the gap between germline ends came to 18 bases. In germline, CDR1 is SQVTM, CDR2 ANQGSEA. CDR3 sequence reads: CSSFSNRGQFF. The CDR3 nucleotides read TGCAGCTCCTTTTCGAATAGGGGCCAGTTCTTC.

The genes are TRBV19 and TRBJ2-7, with 7 nucleotides matching TRBD1. The germline V gene encodes CDR1 LNHDA and CDR2 SQIVND (reference sequence). This CDR3 contains 13 residues. V shed 5 bases, J shed 2 bases, and the junction held 3 bases outside the gene matches. The CDR3 protein is CASSLTGTYEQYF. CDR3 DNA sequence: TGTGCCAGTAGTCTGACAGGGACCTACGAGCAGTACTTC.

The chain has TRBV10-3 and TRBJ1-1, with D possibly being TRBD1 (6 bases). The V gene's germline CDR1 is ENHRY and CDR2 SYGVKD. Trimming pared 3 bases from V and 4 bases from J, leaving 15 bases between. CDR3 size: 15 residues. This CDR3 is CAISEQGAETTEAFF. The CDR3, as DNA: TGTGCCATCAGTGAACAGGGCGCCGAGACCACTGAAGCTTTCTTT.

Note on this clone: One end of the junction does not line up with germline, which may come from a read error. The V and J genes are TRBV14 and TRBJ2-5; 9 bases agree with TRBD2. CDR1 is SGHDN, CDR2 FVKESK, per germline. This CDR3 is built from 15 residues. In DNA, the CDR3 is TGTGCCAGCAGCCAAGGGGGGACTAGCAACCCTCTTGCACACTTC. Its protein product is CASSQGGTSNPLAHF. The entire variable domain, with the rest obtained from reference TRBV14 and TRBJ2-5, is as follows: EAGVTQFPSHSVIEKGQTVTLRCDPISGHDNLYWYRRVMGKEIKFLLHFVKESKQDESGMPNNRFLAERTGGTYSTLKVQPAELEDSGVYFCASSQGGTSNPLAHFGPGTRLLVL.

The chain carries TRBV5-6 and TRBJ1-5; no clear D gene. The CDR3 has 16 amino acids. V was cut by 2 bases and J by 2 bases, with 14 bases left in between. Germline V CDR1 and CDR2: SGHDT, YYEEEE. The CDR3 spells CASSLGGGNGNQPQHF. CDR3 DNA sequence: TGTGCCAGCAGCTTAGGAGGCGGGAATGGCAATCAGCCCCAGCATTTT.

This chain connects TRBV15 to TRBJ2-1; 9 nucleotides align to TRBD2. With V trimmed by 0 bases and J by 7 bases, 13 bases remained unmatched. This CDR3 is 18 amino acids long. The germline V gene encodes CDR1 LNHNV and CDR2 YYDKDF (reference sequence). CDR3 DNA sequence: TGTGCCACCAGCAGAGATTATCAAGTAGCGGGAGTGGGTAATGAGCAGTTCTTC. Translated, it gives CATSRDYQVAGVGNEQFF.

This rearrangement joins TRBV4-3 to TRBJ1-1; the D is unclear. Per germline, CDR1 LGHNA and CDR2 YSLEER. The V and J ends lost 4 bases and 4 bases respectively, with 16 bases between them. The CDR3 totals 15 residues. The CDR3: CASSPGKDWVTEAFF. The CDR3 DNA is TGCGCCAGCAGCCCAGGAAAGGATTGGGTCACTGAAGCTTTCTTT.

The chain is built from TRBV28 and TRBJ1-5; TRBD1 aligns across 9 bases. Trimming took 7 bases from V and 5 from J; bases not matched to a gene: 3. Germline V CDR1 and CDR2: MDHEN, SYDVKM. The CDR3 is 13 residues long. CDR3 DNA sequence: TGTGCCAGCAACAGGGGGCTTGATCAGCCCCAGCATTTT. Its translation is CASNRGLDQPQHF.

This clone was seen a handful of times. The chain links TRBV7-9 to TRBJ1-1, with 8 bases that match TRBD1. J was trimmed by 3 bases and V by 5 bases; bases with no gene match: 5. Germline lookup yields CDR1 SEHNR and CDR2 FQNEAQ (reference sequence). The CDR3 runs to 14 residues. This CDR3 is CASSRQGLDTEAFF. The DNA for the CDR3 is TGTGCCAGCAGCCGACAGGGGTTGGACACTGAAGCTTTCTTT.

This clone was recorded only once. V is TRBV4-3 and J is TRBJ2-1, with 9 bases matching TRBD2. CDR3 size: 14 residues. The trim removed 2 bases at V and 10 bases at J, leaving 6 bases unmatched. Germline lookup yields CDR1 LGHNA and CDR2 YSLEER. The DNA for the CDR3 is TGCGCCAGCAGCCAAACCCTAGCGGGACCCGAGCAGTTCTTC. Amino acid sequence: CASSQTLAGPEQFF.

This chain links TRBV5-4 with TRBJ2-7; 12 positions agree with TRBD1. Germline CDR1 SGHNT, CDR2 YYREEE (reference sequence). The CDR3 is 17 amino acids. The ends lost 6 bases at V and 7 bases at J; junction bases unmatched: 17. Here the CDR3 DNA reads TGTGCCAGCAACCCCGCGGGTTCGGGACAGGGGGCATGGGAGCAGTACTTC. Protein sequence: CASNPAGSGQGAWEQYF. The whole variable domain, remainder taken from reference TRBV5-4 and TRBJ2-7, is ETGVTQSPTHLIKTRGQQVTLRCSSQSGHNTVSWYQQALGQGPQFIFQYYREEENGRGNFPPRFSGLQFPNYSSELNVNALELDDSALYLCASNPAGSGQGAWEQYFGPGTRLTVT.

V gene TRBV4-3 combines with J gene TRBJ1-1; TRBD1 matches 8 bases. This CDR3 is built from 13 residues. CDR1 LGHNA and CDR2 YSLEER come from the germline V gene. With 1 base clipped from V and 10 bases from J, the junction kept 5 bases outside the gene matches. This CDR3 reads CASSQAQGAPAFF. The CDR3 nucleotides read TGCGCCAGCAGCCAAGCCCAGGGGGCTCCAGCTTTCTTT.

This chain joins TRBV9 and TRBJ2-1; TRBD2 might be the D (7 bases). The CDR3 extends over 15 amino acids. V lost 5 bases and J 2 bases, leaving 14 bases between the germline ends. Germline assignment: CDR1 SGDLS and CDR2 YYNGEE. The CDR3: CASSSSGGPYNEQFF. The CDR3 nucleotides read TGTGCCAGCAGTTCATCGGGGGGCCCCTACAATGAGCAGTTCTTC.

This chain uses TRBV27 with TRBJ2-6; 9 bases map to TRBD1. After removal of 4 bases from V and 3 bases from J, the junction contained 4 bases not matched to a gene. There are 16 residues in the CDR3. CDR1 is MNHEY and CDR2 is SMNVEV in the germline V gene (reference sequence). The CDR3: CASSYRGRGGANVLTF. CDR3 nucleotides: TGTGCCAGCAGTTACAGGGGGCGAGGTGGGGCCAACGTCCTGACTTTC.

V usage is TRBV14 and J usage is TRBJ2-2, with 11 bases lining up with TRBD2. V trimming: 4 bases; J trimming: 5 bases; junction bases outside the gene matches: 6. CDR1 and CDR2 from the germline V gene are SGHDN and FVKESK. The CDR3 is 16 residues long. The chain's CDR3 is CASSPTSGILTGELFF. The CDR3 region has the DNA TGTGCCAGCAGCCCGACTAGCGGGATCCTAACCGGGGAGCTGTTTTTT.

The rearrangement uses TRBV28 and TRBJ2-7; 11 bases line up with TRBD2. V was pared by 6 bases and J by 0 bases, with 19 bases of the junction left unmatched. This CDR3 contains 20 residues. CDR1 is MDHEN and CDR2 is SYDVKM in the germline V gene. The CDR3 protein is CASSPTTSPSSGRASYEQYF. The CDR3 nucleotides read TGTGCCAGCAGCCCGACAACATCCCCGAGTAGCGGGAGGGCCTCCTACGAGCAGTACTTC.

In this sample, this clone turned up a few times. V and J are TRBV28 and TRBJ1-2; tentative D call: TRBD1 (5 bases). There are 12 residues in the CDR3. The V end was cut by 4 bases, the J end by 8 bases, with 11 bases between. Germline CDR1 and CDR2: MDHEN and SYDVKM. The CDR3 sequence: CASSSTVVGYTF. CDR3 nucleotides: TGTGCCAGCAGTTCGACAGTTGTGGGCTACACCTTC.

The CDR3 here is CASRNQDLAVAKNIQYF. In DNA, the CDR3 is TGTGCCAGCAGGAACCAGGACTTGGCGGTGGCCAAAAACATTCAGTACTTC. The genes are TRBV28 and TRBJ2-4; possibly TRBD2 for D (5 bases). The germline CDR1 and CDR2 sequences are MDHEN and SYDVKM. This CDR3 spans 17 amino acids. The V gene lost 6 bases and the J gene lost 1 base, with 19 bases spanning the gap.